One and the same sample provided the 12 T cell receptor beta chains below, sequenced in a study of glioma-infiltrating T cells after dendritic cell vaccination. The protocol was immunoSEQ multiplex PCR, while the TCRdb copy is restricted to in-frame clones and leaves out a portion. Of 90,000 to 95,000 clones in the sample, 80% to 90% are singletons; the top ten hold over 2%. Documented time point: after dendritic cell vaccination, including at tumor progression/relapse. Sequencing was performed on blood, taken after dendritic cell vaccination. Receptors originate from a human donor with glioblastoma.

This clone has a single count. The genes are TRBV5-1 and TRBJ2-2, with D maybe TRBD2 (5 bases). The V and J ends lost 4 bases and 0 bases respectively, with 10 bases between them. From germline, CDR1 is SGHRS and CDR2 YFSETQ. CDR3 length: 15 amino acids. This CDR3 reads CASSKADSNTGELFF. In nucleotides, the CDR3 is TGCGCCAGCAGCAAAGCGGATTCGAACACCGGGGAGCTGTTTTTT.

The rearrangement uses TRBV27 and TRBJ2-7; D is undetermined. The CDR3 consists of 13 residues. V was trimmed by 3 bases and J by 2 bases, leaving 8 bases between them. The germline V gene encodes CDR1 MNHEY and CDR2 SMNVEV (reference sequence). The CDR3 loop is CASSLGSTYEQYF. In DNA form, the CDR3 reads TGTGCCAGCAGTTTGGGCAGCACCTACGAGCAGTACTTC.

The rearrangement joins TRBV27 to TRBJ2-3, with 7 bases aligning to TRBD1. The ends lost 5 bases at V and 7 bases at J; junction bases unmatched: 18. CDR3 size: 17 residues. Looked up from germline, CDR1 is MNHEY and CDR2 is SMNVEV (reference sequence). The DNA for the CDR3 is TGTGCCAGCAGTCTCTTGGGCAGGGACAGTTTGTTCAATACGCAGTATTTT. The encoded protein is CASSLLGRDSLFNTQYF.

The chain joins TRBV2 to TRBJ2-1, with 7 bases fitting TRBD2. This CDR3 is 13 amino acids long. CDR1 and CDR2 (germline): SNHLY, FYNNEI. With 8 bases clipped from V and 7 bases from J, the junction kept 8 bases outside the gene matches. DNA of the CDR3: TGTGCCAGCCGGGGAGGGGCAGGGAATGAGCAGTTCTTC. It is translated as CASRGGAGNEQFF.

The rearrangement links TRBV6-6 to TRBJ2-7, with D perhaps TRBD1 (5 bases). Germline assignment: CDR1 MNHNY and CDR2 SVGAGI (reference sequence). V was pared by 2 bases and J by 2 bases, with 13 bases between. The CDR3 totals 15 residues. The CDR3 nucleotides are TGTGCCAGCAGTTACAGGTCCGACAGCGCCTACGAGCAGTACTTC. Amino acids: CASSYRSDSAYEQYF.

The chain uses TRBV6-5 and TRBJ1-2; a weak D match, TRBD1 (5 bases). V lost 7 bases and J 4 bases, leaving 10 bases between the germline ends. CDR3 length: 12 residues. Germline CDR1 MNHEY, CDR2 SVGAGI. CDR3 in amino acids: CASTGHSYGYTF. The CDR3 nucleotides are TGTGCCAGCACCGGACATAGCTATGGCTACACCTTC.

The chain uses TRBV5-1 and TRBJ1-4, with D possibly matching TRBD1 (6 bases). Germline V gives CDR1 SGHRS, CDR2 YFSETQ. The V and J ends lost 0 bases and 8 bases respectively, with 11 bases between them. This CDR3 has 14 amino acids. CDR3 in amino acids: CASSLVQGREKLFF. CDR3 bases: TGCGCCAGCAGCTTGGTACAGGGTCGCGAAAAACTGTTTTTT.

The CDR3 DNA follows: TGTGCCAGCAGTTCGGGTGGGTGGGCTGAAGCTTTCTTT. It is translated as CASSSGGWAEAFF. The genes are TRBV6-5 and TRBJ1-1; D is unresolved. Trimming removed 4 bases at V and 6 bases at J, with 12 bases between. CDR1 and CDR2 (germline): MNHEY, SVGAGI. There are 13 residues in the CDR3.

The chain joins TRBV5-8 to TRBJ2-7, with TRBD1 matching 8 bases. Germline trimming cut 3 bases from V and 6 bases from J; bases unmatched to any gene: 11. Germline V gene lookup returns CDR1 SGHTS and CDR2 YDEGEE. This CDR3 is built from 15 residues. CDR3 sequence: CASSSTRPRGLEQYV. In nucleotides, the CDR3 is TGTGCCAGCAGCTCCACCCGACCCAGGGGGCTCGAGCAGTACGTC.

V is TRBV5-4 and J is TRBJ2-7; 7 bases are shared with TRBD1. The ends lost 4 bases at V and 2 bases at J; junction bases unmatched: 6. The CDR3 sequence is 14 residues long. Per the germline V gene, CDR1 is SGHNT and CDR2 is YYREEE (reference sequence). The CDR3 sequence is CASSPGGTAYEQYF. CDR3 DNA: TGTGCCAGCAGCCCAGGGGGTACGGCCTACGAGCAGTACTTC.

A single count supports this clone. The genes are TRBV5-8 and TRBJ2-7, with 8 nucleotides matching TRBD1. The CDR3 length is 15 residues. Germline V gene lookup returns CDR1 SGHTS and CDR2 YDEGEE. After removal of 3 bases from V and 3 bases from J, the junction contained 8 bases not matched to a gene. The CDR3 nucleotides read TGTGCCAGCAGCTCTGGACAGGGTCATGACTACGAGCAGTACGTC. Translated: CASSSGQGHDYEQYV.

As DNA, the CDR3 is TGCGCCAGCAGCCAAGAATCGGTACAAGGCGGGACCCAGTACTTC. This translates into CASSQESVQGGTQYF. This chain links TRBV4-1 with TRBJ2-5; D remains ambiguous. Per the germline V gene, CDR1 is MGHRA and CDR2 is YSYEKL. The CDR3 has 15 amino acids. The V end was cut by 0 bases, the J end by 7 bases, with 15 bases between.